This is a list of T cell receptor beta chains from one sample in a study of cytomegalovirus exposure and HLA in healthy donors. Profiling relied on immunoSEQ multiplex PCR, and the TCRdb table lists in-frame clones only, not all of them. The top ten hold approximately 1.2% of the sample, which has more than 250,000 clones, approximately 90% seen once. The sequenced sample consisted of PBMCs. These receptors all stem from a woman in her 30s in good health and CMV-seropositive. Both conserved end residues are part of each CDR3. D genes are given only for firm matches. The size field is filled for only some rows; it gives once, few, many or a size class.

V,D,J,size,DNA,CDR3
TRBV28,.,TRBJ1-2,.,TGTGCCAGCAGTCCGTGGTCCGGGGTAAACTATGGCTACACCTTC,CASSPWSGVNYGYTF
TRBV6-1,TRBD1,TRBJ2-3,.,TGTGCCAGCATCTTCAGGGGGCCCCCAGATACGCAGTATTTT,CASIFRGPPDTQYF
TRBV28,TRBD1,TRBJ1-3,.,TGTGCCAGCAGCCCCGACAGGGTAAACACCATATATTTT,CASSPDRVNTIYF
TRBV5-4,.,TRBJ1-2,few,TGTGCCAGCAGCTTGGCGGTAGTTCCCTATGGCTACACCTTC,CASSLAVVPYGYTF
TRBV27,.,TRBJ1-1,once,TGTGCCAGCACAACGGGTGCGTCTACTGAAGCTTTCTTT,CASTTGASTEAFF
TRBV6-5,.,TRBJ2-1,.,TGTGCCAGCAGTTACACCTCCTCCTACAATGAGCAGTTCTTC,CASSYTSSYNEQFF
TRBV20-1,.,TRBJ2-5,.,TGCAGTGCTAGGCGTCAAGAGACCCAGTACTTC,CSARRQETQYF
TRBV7-8,TRBD1,TRBJ1-5,.,TGTGCCAGCAGCTCAAGCCCCACCGGGACAGGGACCTATAGCAATCAGCCCCAGCATTTT,CASSSSPTGTGTYSNQPQHF
TRBV28,TRBD2,TRBJ2-7,.,TGTGCCAGCAGTTTGGGACTAGCGGGATACAATGGGTCCCACGAGCAGTACTTC,CASSLGLAGYNGSHEQYF
TRBV28,.,TRBJ2-7,.,TGTGCCAGCAGCCCGGGACGGATCTACGAGCAGTACTTC,CASSPGRIYEQYF
TRBV28,TRBD2,TRBJ2-7,.,TGTGCCAGCAGTTTTGCCCCCTGGCCTAGCGGGAGTTACGAGCAGTACTTC,CASSFAPWPSGSYEQYF
TRBV27,.,TRBJ2-1,.,TGTGCCAGCAGTTTCGGGGATGAGCAGTTCTTC,CASSFGDEQFF
TRBV9,TRBD1,TRBJ1-1,.,TGTGCCAGCAGCGTAGGGACTTCAGGGGGGTTGAACACTGAAGCTTTCTTT,CASSVGTSGGLNTEAFF
TRBV2,.,TRBJ2-5,.,TGTGCCAGCAGTGACGATGAGACCCAGTACTTC,CASSDDETQYF
TRBV5-8,.,TRBJ2-1,.,TGTGCCAGCAGCCAGACAGCCTACAATGAGCAGTTCTTC,CASSQTAYNEQFF
TRBV27,.,TRBJ2-5,.,TGTGCCAGCAGTTTAACCGGGGGCCCGTCGGTAAAGACCCAGTACTTC,CASSLTGGPSVKTQYF
TRBV4-3,TRBD1,TRBJ1-1,.,TGCGCCAGCAGCCGACAGGGGGCGAGTACTGAAGCTTTCTTT,CASSRQGASTEAFF
TRBV6-4,TRBD1,TRBJ2-3,.,TGTGCCAGCAGCCGGGACAGCCACACAGATACGCAGTATTTT,CASSRDSHTDTQYF
TRBV11-1,TRBD1,TRBJ2-7,.,TGTGCCAGCAGGGGTACAGGGGGCGGATACGAGCAGTACTTC,CASRGTGGGYEQYF
TRBV4-2,.,TRBJ2-1,.,TGTGCCAGCAGCGAGATTCGTACCCCCTACAATGAGCAGTTCTTC,CASSEIRTPYNEQFF
TRBV25-1,.,TRBJ1-4,.,TGTGCCAGCAGCAGATTTGCAACTAATGAAAAACTGTTTTTT,CASSRFATNEKLFF
TRBV19,TRBD1,TRBJ1-2,.,TGTGCCAGTACCCCGGGACAGTCTAACTATGGCTACACCTTC,CASTPGQSNYGYTF
TRBV2,.,TRBJ2-7,.,TGTGCCAGTCAATCCTACGAGCAGTACTTC,CASQSYEQYF
TRBV14,.,TRBJ2-7,few,TGTGCCAGCAGCACGACAGGACCCAGTTACGAGCAGTACTTC,CASSTTGPSYEQYF
TRBV7-3,TRBD2,TRBJ2-7,.,TGTGCCAGCAGCTCTGGGACTAGCGGAAACTACGAGCAGTACTTC,CASSSGTSGNYEQYF
TRBV4-3,.,TRBJ1-3,.,TGCGCCAGCAGCACCTCAGGGTCACCAGGAAACACCATATATTTT,CASSTSGSPGNTIYF
TRBV27,.,TRBJ1-2,few,TGTGCCAGCAGTTTATCTGTTAACTATGGCTACACCTTC,CASSLSVNYGYTF
TRBV5-1,TRBD2,TRBJ2-7,.,TGCGCCAGCAGCCGTACTAGCGGGGGCCCCGACGAGCAGTACTTC,CASSRTSGGPDEQYF
TRBV28,.,TRBJ2-2,.,TGTGCCAGCAGTTCACGGCTGGAGCTGTTTTTT,CASSSRLELFF
TRBV4-3,.,TRBJ2-7,.,TGCGCCAGCAGCCAAGGGGCTAGGGTGGGGGAGCAGTACTTC,CASSQGARVGEQYF
TRBV28,TRBD1,TRBJ2-7,.,TGTGCCAGCAGTTCCCGACAGGGGGTTGGTCGCGAGCAGTACTTC,CASSSRQGVGREQYF
TRBV6-5,.,TRBJ2-7,.,TGTGCCAGCAGCCAAGGATATAGGGGTCCGGACGAGCAGTACTTC,CASSQGYRGPDEQYF
TRBV4-3,.,TRBJ2-7,.,TGCGCCAGCAGCCCAGCTTGGGGGGCCGACGAGCAGTACTTC,CASSPAWGADEQYF
TRBV2,TRBD1,TRBJ1-6,few,TGTGCCAGCTCCGGACAGGCCCATTCACCCCTCCACTTT,CASSGQAHSPLHF
TRBV6-1,TRBD1,TRBJ1-4,.,TGTGCCAGCAGTGAAAGACAGGGCGGATATGCAACTAATGAAAAACTGTTTTTT,CASSERQGGYATNEKLFF
TRBV9,.,TRBJ2-2,.,TGTGCCAGCAGCGTTGGGCTGAACACCGGGGAGCTGTTTTTT,CASSVGLNTGELFF
TRBV9,.,TRBJ2-1,.,TGTGCCAGCAGTGAGATGCCGGGGCCTGGGTACAATGAGCAGTTCTTC,CASSEMPGPGYNEQFF
TRBV6-5,TRBD1,TRBJ1-2,few,TGTGCCAGCACCACAGGGGGCCGGTATGGCTACACCTTC,CASTTGGRYGYTF
TRBV6-1,.,TRBJ2-7,few,TGTGCCAGCAGTGAAGAGGGGCCGACGTACGAGCAGTACTTC,CASSEEGPTYEQYF
TRBV2,TRBD1,TRBJ1-5,.,TGTGCCAGCAGTGAAAACAGGGGGAATCAGCCCCAGCATTTT,CASSENRGNQPQHF
TRBV28,TRBD1,TRBJ2-7,.,TGTGCCAGCAGTACAGGGGGCGGATTATACGAGCAGTACTTC,CASSTGGGLYEQYF
TRBV15,TRBD2,TRBJ2-5,once,TGTGCCACCAGCAGAGATATACTAGCGGGAGGTGCGATTGGGGAGACCCAGTACTTC,CATSRDILAGGAIGETQYF
TRBV7-9,.,TRBJ2-1,once,TGTGCCAGCAGCTCGCTGGGGCGGGTCTCCTACAATGAGCAGTTCTTC,CASSSLGRVSYNEQFF
TRBV7-2,.,TRBJ1-5,once,TGTGCCAGCAGCCAACAGGGACTGCAGCCCCAGCATTTT,CASSQQGLQPQHF